These 23 T cell receptor beta chains were all obtained from the same sample, sequenced in a study of a mutant IDH1 vaccine in newly diagnosed glioma. Described time point: baseline, week 1 (first vaccination visit). Noted treatment: pre-vaccination baseline after standard-of-care therapy. The protocol was immunoSEQ multiplex PCR, while the TCRdb copy is restricted to in-frame clones and leaves out a portion. The top ten hold around 4.5% of the sample, which has around 64,000 clones, around 80% seen once. The sample here was peripheral blood mononuclear cells (PBMCs), taken from a glioma patient treated with radiotherapy, temozolomide or both. The receptors were gathered from a woman between 18 and 30 years old with glioma. Some clones in this sample may be carry-over from other donors' samples.

V usage is TRBV4-2 and J usage is TRBJ2-7; TRBD2 aligns across 11 bases. Germline V gene data show CDR1 as LGHNA and CDR2 as YNFKEQ. CDR3 length equals 15 residues. Trimming removed 5 bases from V and 4 bases from J; junction bases left unmatched: 7. This CDR3 is CASSTSSGRMYEQYF. CDR3 DNA: TGTGCCAGCAGCACCTCTAGCGGGAGGATGTACGAGCAGTACTTC.

In this sample, this clone turned up once. The chain links TRBV7-2 to TRBJ1-5; D gene ambiguous. V dropped 1 base and J dropped 11 bases, with 15 bases sitting between them. Germline CDR1 SGHTA, CDR2 FQGNSA. CDR3 length equals 14 residues. The CDR3 loop reads CASSLGRGVGTQHF. The CDR3 DNA reads TGTGCCAGCAGCTTAGGCCGCGGGGTGGGCACCCAGCATTTT. Combining the CDR3 with reference TRBV7-2 and TRBJ1-5 gives the whole variable domain GAGVSQSPSNKVTEKGKDVELRCDPISGHTALYWYRQSLGQGLEFLIYFQGNSAPDKSGLPSDRFSAERTGGSVSTLTIQRTQQEDSAVYLCASSLGRGVGTQHFGDGTRLSIL.

The chain couples TRBV29-1 to TRBJ2-1, with 9 bases that match TRBD1. With 3 bases clipped from V and 10 bases from J, the junction kept 7 bases outside the gene matches. The germline V gene encodes CDR1 SQVTM and CDR2 ANQGSEA. This CDR3 has 13 residues. CDR3 sequence reads: CSVEDRGRGEQFF. CDR3 DNA sequence: TGCAGCGTTGAGGACAGGGGCCGTGGGGAGCAGTTCTTC.

The chain links TRBV18 to TRBJ1-5; no reliable D call. The CDR3 extends over 15 amino acids. CDR1 and CDR2 from the germline V gene are KGHSH and LQKENI. V was pared by 3 bases and J by 3 bases, with 12 bases between. The CDR3 loop is CASSPPGNSNQPQHF. The CDR3 DNA follows: TGTGCCAGCTCACCCCCGGGGAACTCCAATCAGCCCCAGCATTTT.

The rearrangement joins TRBV27 to TRBJ2-7; 9 bases match TRBD1. The V gene's germline CDR1 is MNHEY and CDR2 SMNVEV (reference sequence). The CDR3 covers 17 residues. After removal of 2 bases from V and 5 bases from J, the junction contained 13 bases not matched to a gene. The CDR3 is CASSLRVNRGRIDEQYF. CDR3 DNA sequence: TGTGCCAGCAGTTTACGGGTAAACAGGGGGCGGATTGACGAGCAGTACTTC.

The V gene is TRBV10-2, the J gene TRBJ1-2, with 8 bases lining up with TRBD1. Germline V gene lookup returns CDR1 WSHSY and CDR2 SAAADI. V was pared by 0 bases and J by 4 bases, with 4 bases of the junction left unmatched. The CDR3 consists of 15 residues. CDR3 bases: TGCGCCAGCAGTGAGTCCCGGACAGGGAGCTATGGCTACACCTTC. It specifies CASSESRTGSYGYTF.

V usage is TRBV18 and J usage is TRBJ1-1; D unclear. The germline V gene encodes CDR1 KGHSH and CDR2 LQKENI. The CDR3 consists of 14 residues. V was trimmed by 3 bases and J by 1 base, leaving 9 bases between them. CDR3 bases: TGTGCCAGCTCACCCCGCATCGGGAACACTGAAGCTTTCTTT. Residues: CASSPRIGNTEAFF.

This clone appeared a single time. The chain carries TRBV4-1 and TRBJ2-1, with unresolved D. The V and J ends lost 5 bases and 1 base respectively, with 6 bases between them. CDR3 size: 13 residues. Germline values: CDR1 MGHRA, CDR2 YSYEKL. This CDR3 is CASSVKSYNEQFF. The CDR3, as DNA: TGCGCCAGCAGCGTGAAGTCCTACAATGAGCAGTTCTTC.

This clone has more than one count but fewer than ten. The CDR3 nucleotides read TGTGCCTGGAGTTCAGGCGTTAGGGGAGGGGCTTACAATGAGCAGTTCTTC. This codes for CAWSSGVRGGAYNEQFF. The chain links TRBV30 to TRBJ2-1; TRBD2 agrees at 7 bases. With 2 bases clipped from V and 4 bases from J, the junction kept 14 bases outside the gene matches. Per the germline V gene, CDR1 is GTSNPN and CDR2 is SVGIG (reference sequence). This CDR3 has 17 residues.

This chain uses TRBV6-1 with TRBJ2-2; TRBD2 matches at 8 bases. V gave up 7 bases and J gave up 3 bases; unmatched junction bases: 4. Germline loops: CDR1 MNHNS, CDR2 SASEGT. The CDR3 has 14 amino acids. CDR3 DNA: TGTGCCAGCATGACGGGACTAGACACCGGGGAGCTGTTTTTT. Its protein is CASMTGLDTGELFF.

The V gene is TRBV7-8, the J gene TRBJ2-7; D is uncertain. This CDR3 is 15 amino acids long. Trimming removed 1 base at V and 3 bases at J, with 13 bases between. Germline V gene sequence: CDR1 SGHVS, CDR2 FQNEAQ. The CDR3 reads CASSLVGDLGYEQYF. The CDR3, as DNA: TGTGCCAGCAGCTTAGTTGGAGACTTGGGCTACGAGCAGTACTTC.

This chain connects TRBV5-1 to TRBJ1-1; D unresolved. There are 14 residues in the CDR3. Trimming shortened V by 0 bases and J by 1 base, and 7 bases separated the two germline ends. Germline V gene data show CDR1 as SGHRS and CDR2 as YFSETQ. CDR3 DNA sequence: TGCGCCAGCAGCTTGGCGGGCGGGAACACTGAAGCTTTCTTT. Its protein product is CASSLAGGNTEAFF.

There are a few counts of this clone. The CDR3 sequence: CASRVAGSTDTQYF. The CDR3 nucleotides read TGTGCCAGCAGGGTAGCGGGGAGCACAGATACGCAGTATTTT. The chain links TRBV6-6 to TRBJ2-3; 8 nucleotides align to TRBD2. In germline, CDR1 is MNHNY, CDR2 SVGAGI (reference sequence). This CDR3 is built from 14 residues. Unmatched junction bases numbered 2, after V lost 6 bases and J lost 0 bases.

This clone has more than one count but fewer than ten. The chain carries TRBV11-3 and TRBJ2-7; D possibly corresponds to TRBD2 (6 bases). Germline assignment: CDR1 SGHNT and CDR2 YENEEA. CDR3 size: 14 residues. V lost 3 bases and J 3 bases, leaving 12 bases between the germline ends. CDR3 protein: CASSFGDSVYEQYF. Written as DNA, the CDR3 is TGTGCCAGCAGCTTCGGGGACTCTGTCTACGAGCAGTACTTC.

Note on this clone: Other DNA sequences within the sample encode an identical CDR3. V and J are TRBV5-1 and TRBJ1-2; possibly TRBD1 for D (6 bases). This CDR3 contains 13 residues. Germline V gene lookup returns CDR1 SGHRS and CDR2 YFSETQ. V was pared by 3 bases and J by 2 bases, with 8 bases between. CDR3 residues: CASSSGQNYGYTF. The DNA of the CDR3 is TGCGCCAGCAGCTCTGGACAGAACTATGGCTACACCTTC. Complete variable domain (other parts from reference TRBV5-1 and TRBJ1-2): KAGVTQTPRYLIKTRGQQVTLSCSPISGHRSVSWYQQTPGQGLQFLFEYFSETQRNKGNFPGRFSGRQFSNSRSEMNVSTLELGDSALYLCASSSGQNYGYTFGSGTRLTVV.

In regard to this clone: At one of its ends the junction is not consistent with the germline gene, which may arise from a read error. The rearrangement joins TRBV6-1 to TRBJ2-3; D possibly corresponds to TRBD1 (5 bases). This CDR3 spans 13 amino acids. CDR1 MNHNS and CDR2 SASEGT come from the germline V gene. CDR3 in DNA: TGCGTAACAGGTGCGCCGATGAGAGATACGCAGTATTTT. Protein product: CVTGAPMRDTQYF.

This clone was counted a single time. V gene TRBV5-1 combines with J gene TRBJ2-4; 8 bases are a match to TRBD1. The V segment lost 0 bases and the J segment 8 bases; nucleotides outside the gene matches: 1. The CDR3 is 13 amino acids. Germline V gives CDR1 SGHRS, CDR2 YFSETQ. CDR3 DNA: TGCGCCAGCAGCTTGGACAGGGGGGACATTCAGTACTTC. Protein sequence: CASSLDRGDIQYF. The full variable domain, completed using reference TRBV5-1 and TRBJ2-4, is KAGVTQTPRYLIKTRGQQVTLSCSPISGHRSVSWYQQTPGQGLQFLFEYFSETQRNKGNFPGRFSGRQFSNSRSEMNVSTLELGDSALYLCASSLDRGDIQYFGAGTRLSVL.

The chain carries TRBV4-1 and TRBJ2-7; perhaps TRBD2 as D (7 bases). Germline CDR1 reads MGHRA; CDR2 reads YSYEKL. The CDR3 runs 18 residues. V shed 0 bases and J shed 3 bases, with 21 bases lying between them. The CDR3 nucleotides are TGCGCCAGCAGCCAAGATGAGTCGGGGCGGGGGCTTATCTACGAGCAGTACTTC. Amino acids: CASSQDESGRGLIYEQYF.

On this clone itself: In the same sample, other DNA sequences code for this CDR3. CDR3 coding DNA: TGTGCCAGCAGTTACGGAAATGAGCAGTTCTTC. Amino acids: CASSYGNEQFF. The chain links TRBV6-5 to TRBJ2-1; no clear D gene. Trimming stripped 2 bases from V and 7 bases from J, with 3 bases between. Germline CDR1 and CDR2: MNHEY and SVGAGI. The CDR3 length is 11 residues.

This clone has just a few counts. The chain couples TRBV19 to TRBJ1-2; TRBD1 aligns across 10 bases. V dropped 7 bases and J dropped 8; count of bases not matched to a gene: 10. The CDR3 is 14 residues long. CDR1 and CDR2 (germline): LNHDA, SQIVND (reference sequence). CDR3 nucleotides: TGTGCCAGTACCATGGACAGGGGGATGAGCGGCTACACCTTC. Translation: CASTMDRGMSGYTF.

The chain couples TRBV9 to TRBJ1-5; D gene uncertain. Trimming removed 0 bases from V and 7 bases from J, with 11 bases in between. This CDR3 is built from 14 residues. CDR1 is SGDLS, CDR2 YYNGEE, per germline. CDR3 coding DNA: TGTGCCAGCAGCGTAGGCGCAGGCGGGCAGCCCCAGCATTTT. It specifies CASSVGAGGQPQHF.

This clone was seen a handful of times. Relative to the germline gene, one junction end is altered; a read error may explain this. The chain couples TRBV2 to TRBJ1-5; no definite D call. In germline, CDR1 is SNHLY, CDR2 FYNNEI. The CDR3 length is 11 residues. The CDR3 spells CASRGTTSHRF. The CDR3, as DNA: TGTGCCAGCAGGGGCACCACGAGCCATCGGTTT.

The CDR3 DNA reads TGTGCCAGCACCCCCGGGGGCAGCACTGAAGCTTTCTTT. Translated, it gives CASTPGGSTEAFF. This rearrangement joins TRBV6-5 to TRBJ1-1, with D perhaps matching TRBD1 (6 bases). The V gene lost 7 bases and the J gene lost 4 bases, with 13 bases spanning the gap. Germline CDR1 MNHEY, CDR2 SVGAGI. This CDR3 has 13 amino acids.